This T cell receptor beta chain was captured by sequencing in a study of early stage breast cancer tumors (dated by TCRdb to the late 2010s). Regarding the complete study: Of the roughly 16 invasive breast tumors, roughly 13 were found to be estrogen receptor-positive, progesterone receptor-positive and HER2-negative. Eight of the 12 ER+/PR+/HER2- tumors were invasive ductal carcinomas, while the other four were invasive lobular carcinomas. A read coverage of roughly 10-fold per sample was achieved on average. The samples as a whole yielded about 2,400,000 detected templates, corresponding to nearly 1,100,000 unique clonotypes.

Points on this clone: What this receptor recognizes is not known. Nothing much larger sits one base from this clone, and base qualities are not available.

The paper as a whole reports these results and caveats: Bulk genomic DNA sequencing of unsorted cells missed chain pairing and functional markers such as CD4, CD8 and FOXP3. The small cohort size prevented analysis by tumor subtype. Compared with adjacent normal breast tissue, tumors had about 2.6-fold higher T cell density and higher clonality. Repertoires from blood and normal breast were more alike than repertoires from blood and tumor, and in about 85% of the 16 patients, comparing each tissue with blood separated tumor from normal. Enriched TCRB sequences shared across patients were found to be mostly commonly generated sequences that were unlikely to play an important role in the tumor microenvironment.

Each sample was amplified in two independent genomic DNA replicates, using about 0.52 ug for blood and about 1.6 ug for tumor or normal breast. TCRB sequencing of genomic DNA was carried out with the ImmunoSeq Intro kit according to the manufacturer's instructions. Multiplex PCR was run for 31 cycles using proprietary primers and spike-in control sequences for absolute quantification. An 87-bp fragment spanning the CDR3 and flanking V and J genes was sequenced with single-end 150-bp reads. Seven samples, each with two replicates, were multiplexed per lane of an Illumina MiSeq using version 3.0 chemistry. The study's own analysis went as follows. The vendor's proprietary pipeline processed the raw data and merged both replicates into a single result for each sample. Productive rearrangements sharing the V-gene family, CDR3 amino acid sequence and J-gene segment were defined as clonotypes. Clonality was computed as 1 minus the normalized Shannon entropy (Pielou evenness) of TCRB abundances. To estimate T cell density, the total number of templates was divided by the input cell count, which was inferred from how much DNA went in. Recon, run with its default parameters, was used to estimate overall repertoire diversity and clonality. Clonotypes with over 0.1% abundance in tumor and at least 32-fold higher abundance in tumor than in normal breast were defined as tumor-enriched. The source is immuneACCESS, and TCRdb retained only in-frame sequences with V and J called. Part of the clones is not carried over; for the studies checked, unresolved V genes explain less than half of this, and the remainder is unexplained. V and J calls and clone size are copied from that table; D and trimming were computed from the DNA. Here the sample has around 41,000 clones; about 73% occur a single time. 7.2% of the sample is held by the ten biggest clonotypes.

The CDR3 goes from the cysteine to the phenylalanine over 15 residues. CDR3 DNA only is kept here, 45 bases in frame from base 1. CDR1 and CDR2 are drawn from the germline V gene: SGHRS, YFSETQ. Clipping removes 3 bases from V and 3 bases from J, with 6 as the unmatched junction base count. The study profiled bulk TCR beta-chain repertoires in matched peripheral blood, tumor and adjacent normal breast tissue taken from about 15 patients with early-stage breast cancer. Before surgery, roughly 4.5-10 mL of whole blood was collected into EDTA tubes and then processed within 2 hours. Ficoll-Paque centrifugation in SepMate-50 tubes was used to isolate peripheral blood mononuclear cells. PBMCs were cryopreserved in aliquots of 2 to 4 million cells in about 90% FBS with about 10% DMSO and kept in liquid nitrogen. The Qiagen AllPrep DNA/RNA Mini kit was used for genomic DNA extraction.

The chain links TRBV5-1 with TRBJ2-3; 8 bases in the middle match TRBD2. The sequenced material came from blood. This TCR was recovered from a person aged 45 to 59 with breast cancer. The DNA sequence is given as TGCGCCAGCAGCTCTGGCGCTAGCGGGACAGATACGCAGTATTTT. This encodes CASSSGASGTDTQYF.